What follows are 13 T cell receptor beta chains derived from one specimen sequenced in a study of persistence of HIV-infected CD4 T cells. This was the immunoSEQ version 4 assay in survey mode. Repertoires were generated with immunoSEQ multiplex PCR, while TCRdb's copy carries only in-frame clones and drops some. The sample gives 35,000 to 50,000 clones, 70% to 90% of which show up once; around 0.92% is in the top ten. The antigens for these receptors are not known. Anti-CD3/anti-CD28 beads served as a nonspecific positive control stimulus. Sorting selected CD4+ T cells upregulating both CD40 ligand and CD69. Sequencing used CD4+ T cells sorted from PBMCs after roughly 20-hour stimulation, obtained from a patient who received antiretroviral therapy. The receptors here all came from an adult man with HIV who was CMV-seropositive.

This clone appeared a few times. The chain recombines TRBV19 with TRBJ1-6; 9 positions match TRBD1. V was clipped by 0 bases and J by 7 bases; unmatched bases: 4. This CDR3 has 16 amino acids. Germline values: CDR1 LNHDA, CDR2 SQIVND (reference sequence). The CDR3 region is CASSIDTTGGNSPLHF. The CDR3 nucleotides are TGTGCCAGTAGTATAGATACGACAGGGGGGAATTCACCCCTCCACTTT.

V is TRBV5-1 and J is TRBJ1-2, with D perhaps TRBD1 (5 bases). This CDR3 has 15 residues. CDR1 and CDR2 from the germline V gene are SGHRS and YFSETQ. V shed 0 bases and J shed 8 bases, with 17 bases lying between them. The CDR3 nucleotides read TGCGCCAGCAGCTTGGGTCCCATTGGGGCAGGGGGCTACACCTTC. Residues: CASSLGPIGAGGYTF.

The chain employs TRBV9 and TRBJ1-4; D gene uncertain. From germline, CDR1 is SGDLS and CDR2 YYNGEE. There are 15 residues in the CDR3. The V gene lost 0 bases and the J gene lost 0 bases, with 6 bases spanning the gap. The CDR3 is CASSVEFSTNEKLFF. Here the CDR3 DNA reads TGTGCCAGCAGCGTAGAATTCTCAACTAATGAAAAACTGTTTTTT. The entire variable domain, with the rest obtained from reference TRBV9 and TRBJ1-4, is as follows: DSGVTQTPKHLITATGQRVTLRCSPRSGDLSVYWYQQSLDQGLQFLIQYYNGEERAKGNILERFSAQQFPDLHSELNLSSLELGDSALYFCASSVEFSTNEKLFFGSGTQLSVL.

This clone was counted a few times. CDR3 DNA: TGCGCCACTCAAACTGGACAGCCTAATTCACCCCTCCACTTT. This gives the protein CATQTGQPNSPLHF. V usage is TRBV5-1 and J usage is TRBJ1-6; a possible D gene is TRBD1 (6 bases). CDR3 size: 14 residues. Germline V gene lookup returns CDR1 SGHRS and CDR2 YFSETQ. V was trimmed by 9 bases and J by 6 bases, leaving 16 bases between them.

The rearrangement uses TRBV27 and TRBJ1-1; D possibly corresponds to TRBD1 (6 bases). Germline V gene sequence: CDR1 MNHEY, CDR2 SMNVEV (reference sequence). CDR3 size: 17 residues. The V and J ends lost 1 base and 1 base respectively, with 16 bases between them. CDR3 amino acids: CASSLWGGGGGNTEAFF. CDR3 sequence (DNA): TGTGCCAGCAGTTTATGGGGAGGGGGTGGGGGGAACACTGAAGCTTTCTTT.

The chain joins TRBV5-1 to TRBJ1-2, with 8 nucleotides matching TRBD1. Germline V gives CDR1 SGHRS, CDR2 YFSETQ. Trimming cost V 0 bases and J 2 bases; bases outside gene matches: 0. The CDR3 runs to 14 residues. This CDR3 reads CASSLGQGNYGYTF. CDR3 DNA: TGCGCCAGCAGCTTGGGACAGGGGAACTATGGCTACACCTTC.

CDR3 nucleotides: TGTGCCAGCAGCGGACCAGGCGGTAGCAATCAGCCCCAGCATTTT. Translation: CASSGPGGSNQPQHF. V usage is TRBV5-5 and J usage is TRBJ1-5; D gene unclear. V was shortened by 4 bases and J by 0 bases, with 11 bases between the two germline ends. The CDR3 contains 15 residues. In germline, CDR1 is SGHKS, CDR2 YYEKEE (reference sequence).

The chain joins TRBV27 to TRBJ2-2, with D maybe TRBD2 (6 bases). Looked up from germline, CDR1 is MNHEY and CDR2 is SMNVEV (reference sequence). V lost 3 bases to trimming and J lost 1 base, with 9 bases between them. This CDR3 region has 15 residues. For the CDR3, the DNA is TGTGCCAGCAGTTTGGCGGGGTTGAACACCGGGGAGCTGTTTTTT. Protein: CASSLAGLNTGELFF.

This clone was counted once. J is TRBJ2-7 and V is TRBV7-9; 7 positions match TRBD2. The CDR3 sequence is 14 residues long. The germline gives CDR1 SEHNR, CDR2 FQNEAQ (reference sequence). V was pared by 3 bases and J by 6 bases, with 8 bases of the junction left unmatched. DNA for the CDR3: TGTGCCAGCAGCTTTTCTGGGGGGGATGGCGAGCAGTACTTC. This gives the protein CASSFSGGDGEQYF.

The chain employs TRBV19 and TRBJ1-2, with 7 bases lining up with TRBD1. Germline V lookup: CDR1 LNHDA, CDR2 SQIVND (reference sequence). The V and J ends lost 10 bases and 0 bases, in that order; junction bases with no gene match: 11. CDR3 length: 15 residues. As DNA, the CDR3 is TGTGCCACTACCCAGGGGGGGTCAACTAACTATGGCTACACCTTC. Protein sequence: CATTQGGSTNYGYTF.

The chain employs TRBV9 and TRBJ1-5; a possible D gene is TRBD1 (6 bases). This CDR3 comprises 15 residues. Germline-derived CDR1 and CDR2 are SGDLS and YYNGEE. V dropped 0 bases and J dropped 4 bases, with 11 bases sitting between them. CDR3 protein: CASSVGGAGNQPQHF. The CDR3 nucleotides are TGTGCCAGCAGCGTAGGGGGGGCCGGGAATCAGCCCCAGCATTTT. Full variable domain (outside the CDR3, taken from reference TRBV9 and TRBJ1-5): DSGVTQTPKHLITATGQRVTLRCSPRSGDLSVYWYQQSLDQGLQFLIQYYNGEERAKGNILERFSAQQFPDLHSELNLSSLELGDSALYFCASSVGGAGNQPQHFGDGTRLSIL.

The rearrangement joins TRBV6-6 to TRBJ1-3, with 8 bases identical to TRBD1. The CDR3 is 17 residues long. J lost 1 base, V lost 5 bases, and 10 bases had no gene match. Germline CDR1 and CDR2: MNHNY and SVGAGI (reference sequence). The CDR3 protein is CASSPQGQVRSGNTIYF. The CDR3 DNA reads as TGTGCCAGCAGTCCCCAGGGACAGGTGCGATCTGGAAACACCATATATTTT.

The chain couples TRBV3-1 (or the pseudogene TRBV3-2) to TRBJ2-7, with 7 bases lining up with TRBD2. CDR1 and CDR2 from the germline V gene are LGHDT and YNNKEL (reference sequence). Trimming cost V 1 base and J 5 bases; bases outside gene matches: 5. The CDR3 runs to 14 residues. CDR3 nucleotide sequence: TGTGCCAGCAGCCAAGGAGCGGGGCGGCACGAGCAGTACTTC. Encoded protein: CASSQGAGRHEQYF.